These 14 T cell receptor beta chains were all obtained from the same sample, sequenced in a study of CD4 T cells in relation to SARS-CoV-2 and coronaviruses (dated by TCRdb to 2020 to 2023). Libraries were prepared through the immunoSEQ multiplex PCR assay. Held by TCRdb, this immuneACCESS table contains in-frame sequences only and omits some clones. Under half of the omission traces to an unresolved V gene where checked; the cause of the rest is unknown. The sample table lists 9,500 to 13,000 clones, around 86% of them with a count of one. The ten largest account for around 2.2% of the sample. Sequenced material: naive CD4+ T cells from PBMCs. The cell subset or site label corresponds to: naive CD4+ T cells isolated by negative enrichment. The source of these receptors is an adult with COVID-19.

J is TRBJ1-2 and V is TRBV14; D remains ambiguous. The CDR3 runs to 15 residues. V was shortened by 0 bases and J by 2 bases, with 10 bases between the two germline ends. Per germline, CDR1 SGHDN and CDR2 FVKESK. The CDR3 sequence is CASSQDLIENYGYTF. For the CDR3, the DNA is TGTGCCAGCAGCCAAGATCTGATAGAAAACTATGGCTACACCTTC.

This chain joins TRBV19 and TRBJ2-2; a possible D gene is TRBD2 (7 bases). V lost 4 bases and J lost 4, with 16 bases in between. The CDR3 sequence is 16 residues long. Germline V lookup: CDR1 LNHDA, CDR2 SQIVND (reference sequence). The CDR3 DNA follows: TGTGCCAGTAGTACGCAGGGGACTACATCCACCGGGGAGCTGTTTTTT. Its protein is CASSTQGTTSTGELFF.

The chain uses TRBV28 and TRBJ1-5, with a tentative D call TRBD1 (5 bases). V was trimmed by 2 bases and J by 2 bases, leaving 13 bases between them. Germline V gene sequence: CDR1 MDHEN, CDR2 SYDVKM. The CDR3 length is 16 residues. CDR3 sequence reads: CASSLGGTGGNQPQHF. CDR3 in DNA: TGTGCCAGCAGTTTAGGAGGGACCGGCGGCAATCAGCCCCAGCATTTT.

The CDR3 sequence is CASSPVVETQYF. The CDR3 DNA is TGTGCCAGCTCACCTGTCGTCGAGACCCAGTACTTC. The V and J genes are TRBV18 and TRBJ2-5; D call uncertain. Trimming stripped 3 bases from V and 5 bases from J, with 7 bases between. There are 12 residues in the CDR3. Germline V CDR1 and CDR2: KGHSH, LQKENI.

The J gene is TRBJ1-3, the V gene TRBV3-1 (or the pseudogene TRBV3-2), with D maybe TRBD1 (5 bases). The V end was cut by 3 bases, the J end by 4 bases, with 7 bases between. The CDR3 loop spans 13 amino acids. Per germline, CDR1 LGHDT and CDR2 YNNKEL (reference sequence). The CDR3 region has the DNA TGTGCCAGCAGCCACCGACAGGGAAACACCATATATTTT. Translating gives CASSHRQGNTIYF.

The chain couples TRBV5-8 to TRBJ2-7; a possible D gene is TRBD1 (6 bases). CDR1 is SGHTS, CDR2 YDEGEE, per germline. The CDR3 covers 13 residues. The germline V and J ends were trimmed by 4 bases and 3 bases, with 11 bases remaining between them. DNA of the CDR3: TGTGCCAGCAGCCGGGGACATCTCTACGAGCAGTACTTC. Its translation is CASSRGHLYEQYF.

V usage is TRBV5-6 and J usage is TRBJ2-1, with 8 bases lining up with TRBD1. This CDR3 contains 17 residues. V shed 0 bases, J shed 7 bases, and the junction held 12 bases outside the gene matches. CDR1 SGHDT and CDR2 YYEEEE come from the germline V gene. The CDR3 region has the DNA TGTGCCAGCAGCTTGGTTGTCGGGACAGGAACAGCTAATGAGCAGTTCTTC. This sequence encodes CASSLVVGTGTANEQFF.

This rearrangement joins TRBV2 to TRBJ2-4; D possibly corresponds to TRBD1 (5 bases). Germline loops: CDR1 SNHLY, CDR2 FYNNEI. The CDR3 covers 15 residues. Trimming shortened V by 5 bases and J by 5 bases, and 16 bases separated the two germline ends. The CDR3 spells CASSRDSLGQNIQYF. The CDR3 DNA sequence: TGTGCCAGCAGTCGCGACAGCCTGGGCCAAAACATTCAGTACTTC.

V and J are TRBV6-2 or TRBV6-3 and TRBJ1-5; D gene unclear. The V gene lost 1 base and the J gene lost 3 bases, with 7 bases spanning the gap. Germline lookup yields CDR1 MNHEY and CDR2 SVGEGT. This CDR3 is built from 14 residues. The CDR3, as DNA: TGTGCCAGCAGTTACTGGGGAATCAATCAGCCCCAGCATTTT. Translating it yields CASSYWGINQPQHF.

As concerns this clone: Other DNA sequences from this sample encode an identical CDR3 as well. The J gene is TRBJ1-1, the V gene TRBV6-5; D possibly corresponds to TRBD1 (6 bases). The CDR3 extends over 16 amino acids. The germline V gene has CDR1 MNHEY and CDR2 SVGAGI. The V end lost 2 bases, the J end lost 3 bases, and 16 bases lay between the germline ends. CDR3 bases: TGTGCCAGCAGTTACACGGGGGCAATATTTGACACTGAAGCTTTCTTT. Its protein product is CASSYTGAIFDTEAFF.

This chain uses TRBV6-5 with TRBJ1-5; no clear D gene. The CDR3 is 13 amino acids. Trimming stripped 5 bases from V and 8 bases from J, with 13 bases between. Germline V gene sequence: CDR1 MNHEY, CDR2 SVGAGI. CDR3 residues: CASSRTDREPQHF. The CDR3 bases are TGTGCCAGCAGTCGGACGGACCGGGAGCCCCAGCATTTT.

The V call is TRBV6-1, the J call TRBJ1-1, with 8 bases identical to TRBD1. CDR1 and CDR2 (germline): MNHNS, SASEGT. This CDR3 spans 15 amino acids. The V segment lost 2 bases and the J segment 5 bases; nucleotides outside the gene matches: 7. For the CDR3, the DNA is TGTGCCAGCAGTGAACTCCCACAGGGGGGGACTGAAGCTTTCTTT. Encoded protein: CASSELPQGGTEAFF.

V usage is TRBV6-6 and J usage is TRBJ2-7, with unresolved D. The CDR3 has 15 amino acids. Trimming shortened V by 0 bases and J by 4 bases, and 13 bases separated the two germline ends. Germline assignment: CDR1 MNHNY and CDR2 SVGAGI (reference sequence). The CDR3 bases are TGTGCCAGCAGTTACTCGGTGCCCGGGCAGTACGAGCAGTACTTC. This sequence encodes CASSYSVPGQYEQYF.

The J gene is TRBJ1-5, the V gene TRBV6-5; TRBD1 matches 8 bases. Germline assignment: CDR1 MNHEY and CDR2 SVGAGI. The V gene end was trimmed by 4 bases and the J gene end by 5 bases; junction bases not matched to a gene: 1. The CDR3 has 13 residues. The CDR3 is CASSLQGDQPQHF. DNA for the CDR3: TGTGCCAGCAGTTTACAGGGGGATCAGCCCCAGCATTTT.